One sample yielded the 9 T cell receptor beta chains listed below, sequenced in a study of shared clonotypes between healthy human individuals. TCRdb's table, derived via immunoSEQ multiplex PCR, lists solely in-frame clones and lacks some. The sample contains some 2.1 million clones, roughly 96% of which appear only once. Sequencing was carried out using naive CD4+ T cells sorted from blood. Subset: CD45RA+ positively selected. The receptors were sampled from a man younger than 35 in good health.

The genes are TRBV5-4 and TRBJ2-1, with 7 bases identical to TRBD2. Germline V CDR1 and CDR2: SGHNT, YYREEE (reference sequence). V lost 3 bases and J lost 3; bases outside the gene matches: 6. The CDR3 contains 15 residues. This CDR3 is CASSSRTRVYNEQFF. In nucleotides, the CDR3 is TGTGCCAGCAGCTCCAGGACTAGAGTCTACAATGAGCAGTTCTTC.

CDR3 in amino acids: CASSPPLGAGDTQYF. In DNA, the CDR3 is TGTGCCAGCTCACCCCCCCTGGGGGCGGGAGATACGCAGTATTTT. This chain uses TRBV18 with TRBJ2-3; tentatively, D is TRBD1 (6 bases). The CDR3 is made up of 15 amino acids. Per the germline V gene, CDR1 is KGHSH and CDR2 is LQKENI. Trimming stripped 3 bases from V and 5 bases from J, with 15 bases between. Full variable domain (missing parts from reference TRBV18 and TRBJ2-3): NAGVMQNPRHLVRRRGQEARLRCSPMKGHSHVYWYRQLPEEGLKFMVYLQKENIIDESGMPKERFSAEFPKEGPSILRIQQVVRGDSAAYFCASSPPLGAGDTQYFGPGTRLTVL.

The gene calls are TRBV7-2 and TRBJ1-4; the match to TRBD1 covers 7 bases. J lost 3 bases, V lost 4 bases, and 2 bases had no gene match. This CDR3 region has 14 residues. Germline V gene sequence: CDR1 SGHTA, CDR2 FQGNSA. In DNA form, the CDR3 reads TGTGCCAGCAGCTACGGGACAGCTAATGAAAAACTGTTTTTT. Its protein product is CASSYGTANEKLFF.

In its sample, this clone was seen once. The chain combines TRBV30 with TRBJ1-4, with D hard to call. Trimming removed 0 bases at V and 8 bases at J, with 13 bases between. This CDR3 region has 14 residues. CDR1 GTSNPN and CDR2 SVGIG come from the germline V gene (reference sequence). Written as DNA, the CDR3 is TGTGCCTGGAGTGTACGAGGGCCGGGGGAAAAACTGTTTTTT. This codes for CAWSVRGPGEKLFF.

The DNA for the CDR3 is TGCGCCAGCAGCTTTAGCAGGGAGACAGATACGCAGTATTTT. Translation gives CASSFSRETDTQYF. The chain links TRBV5-1 to TRBJ2-3, with D perhaps being TRBD1 or TRBD2 (5 bases each). CDR1 is SGHRS and CDR2 is YFSETQ in the germline V gene. This CDR3 comprises 14 residues. Trimming cost V 2 bases and J 3 bases, with 10 bases left between them.

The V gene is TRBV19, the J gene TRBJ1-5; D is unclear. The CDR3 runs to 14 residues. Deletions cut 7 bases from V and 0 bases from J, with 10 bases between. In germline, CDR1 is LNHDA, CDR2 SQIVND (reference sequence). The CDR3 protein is CASKEQVSNQPQHF. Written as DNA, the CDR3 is TGTGCCAGTAAGGAGCAGGTTAGCAATCAGCCCCAGCATTTT.

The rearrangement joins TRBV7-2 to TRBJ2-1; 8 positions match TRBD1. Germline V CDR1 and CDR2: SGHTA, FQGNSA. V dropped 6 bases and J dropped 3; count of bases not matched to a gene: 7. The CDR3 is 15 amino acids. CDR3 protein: CASSYTGGSYNEQFF. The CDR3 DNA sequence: TGTGCCAGCAGTTATACAGGGGGAAGCTACAATGAGCAGTTCTTC.

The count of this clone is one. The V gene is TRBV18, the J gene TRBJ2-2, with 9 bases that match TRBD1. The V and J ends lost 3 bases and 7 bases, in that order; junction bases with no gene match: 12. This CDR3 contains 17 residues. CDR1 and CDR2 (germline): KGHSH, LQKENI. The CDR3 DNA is TGTGCCAGCTCACCTCAACAGGGGGCTTTTATCGGCGGGGAGCTGTTTTTT. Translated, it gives CASSPQQGAFIGGELFF.

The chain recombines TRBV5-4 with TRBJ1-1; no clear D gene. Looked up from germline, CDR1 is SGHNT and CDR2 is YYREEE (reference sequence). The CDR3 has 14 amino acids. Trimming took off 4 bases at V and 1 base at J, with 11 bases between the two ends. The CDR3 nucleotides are TGTGCCAGCAGCCTTAGTGTGCAGAACACTGAAGCTTTCTTT. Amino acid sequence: CASSLSVQNTEAFF.